This TCR beta chain was identified in a study of cytomegalovirus exposure and HLA in healthy donors. About the study: Researchers found that roughly 77% of fewer than 450 genotyped donors fell within the Caucasian-associated ancestry cluster.

The primer mix had 60 Vbeta and 13 Jbeta primers. Libraries were prepared by immunoSEQ multiplex PCR; TCRdb keeps only in-frame clonotypes and omits some of them. The table has around 190,000 clones, 75% to 85% seen once. This clone was seen ten or more times. The antigen is undetermined. Study findings and constraints: TCR association rates varied by HLA locus in a later analysis, with DRB1 highest and HLA-C lowest.

This sequence originates from a woman in her forties or fifties in good health and CMV-seronegative. The sequenced material came from PBMCs.

The CDR3 nucleotides are TGCGCCAGCAGCCCCCGTCGGGGGGAGGATGGCTACACCTTC. Translation: CASSPRRGEDGYTF. The gene calls are TRBV4-3 and TRBJ1-2, with D maybe TRBD1 (5 bases). CDR1 is LGHNA and CDR2 is YSLEER in the germline V gene. CDR3 size: 14 residues. With 4 bases removed from V and 6 bases from J, the gap between germline ends came to 15 bases.